This TCR beta chain was sequenced for a study of CD8 T cells in ankylosing spondylitis. Looked up from germline, CDR1 is LNHNV and CDR2 is YYDKDF (reference sequence). Between the trimmed V and J ends, which lost 4 bases and 0 bases, there was a span of 13 bases. The CDR3 length is 15 residues. This clonotype was found a few times. What it recognizes is unknown. Findings and limits, study-wide: Blood of patients with ankylosing spondylitis appeared to be characterized by a TCR beta motif of 8 or 9 highly homologous variants.

Using its own MiXCR run on the 5' RACE reads, TCRdb lists one record per CDR3 protein. This table has a few hundred thousand distinct CDR3 sequences, 17% appearing once. This TCR derives from a male donor with ankylosing spondylitis. Material for sequencing was blood, either unsorted or a sorted T cell fraction (not recorded which). This chain joins TRBV15 and TRBJ2-7; no reliable D call. DNA for the CDR3: TGTGCCACCAGCACCTGGACGGGCAGCTCCTACGAGCAGTACTTC. Translated, it gives CATSTWTGSSYEQYF.